A single sample gave rise to the 6 T cell receptor beta chains below, sequenced in a study of T cell changes during pregnancy in multiple sclerosis. Clones were sequenced by immunoSEQ multiplex PCR, and TCRdb holds only the in-frame ones, with some missing. Of about 47,000 clones in the sample, roughly 92% were seen once. Source: peripheral blood, taken after pregnancy. The receptors derive from a female donor with multiple sclerosis, enrolled in a pregnancy study.

This sequence joins TRBV7-6 and TRBJ1-2, with D perhaps matching TRBD1 (6 bases). With 5 bases removed from V and 4 bases from J, the gap between germline ends came to 20 bases. The CDR3 covers 16 residues. Germline V gene lookup returns CDR1 SGHVS and CDR2 FNYEAQ. The CDR3 coding sequence is TGTGCCAGCAGCCCAGGAGCGGGGGCATCTGTCTATGGCTACACCTTC. It codes for CASSPGAGASVYGYTF.

The table lists this clone with a few counts. The chain has TRBV6-1 and TRBJ2-7; D unclear. This CDR3 region has 15 residues. Germline V lookup: CDR1 MNHNS, CDR2 SASEGT. The V gene lost 1 base and the J gene lost 3 bases, with 13 bases spanning the gap. As DNA, the CDR3 is TGTGCCAGCAGTGAAGGGCCCGGAGCTCGCTACGAGCAGTACTTC. Translated, it gives CASSEGPGARYEQYF.

V is TRBV27 and J is TRBJ1-1, with 8 bases that match TRBD1. CDR3 length: 16 amino acids. Germline CDR1 reads MNHEY; CDR2 reads SMNVEV (reference sequence). With V trimmed by 0 bases and J by 11 bases, 14 bases remained unmatched. CDR3 amino acids: CASSLSGAGGFREAFF. In nucleotides, the CDR3 is TGTGCCAGCAGTTTATCGGGGGCAGGGGGCTTCCGAGAGGCTTTCTTT.

V usage is TRBV10-2 and J usage is TRBJ2-7; D may be TRBD1 (6 bases). Trimming cost V 0 bases and J 1 base, with 10 bases left between them. This CDR3 has 15 residues. Per the germline V gene, CDR1 is WSHSY and CDR2 is SAAADI. The CDR3 DNA reads TGCGCCAGCAGTGAGTCTCCGACAGGTTCCTACGAGCAGTACTTC. Its protein is CASSESPTGSYEQYF.

The chain couples TRBV5-1 to TRBJ1-2, with 11 bases matching TRBD1. The CDR3 extends over 13 amino acids. The germline V gene encodes CDR1 SGHRS and CDR2 YFSETQ. V shed 5 bases, J shed 10 bases, and the junction held 7 bases outside the gene matches. CDR3 residues: CASRDRGRDDYTF. DNA of the CDR3: TGCGCCAGCAGGGACAGGGGGCGGGATGACTACACCTTC. The full variable domain, with the rest looked up from reference TRBV5-1 and TRBJ1-2, is KAGVTQTPRYLIKTRGQQVTLSCSPISGHRSVSWYQQTPGQGLQFLFEYFSETQRNKGNFPGRFSGRQFSNSRSEMNVSTLELGDSALYLCASRDRGRDDYTFGSGTRLTVV.

The CDR3 protein is CASKGVGQQETQYF. The CDR3 region has the DNA TGTGCCAGTAAAGGAGTTGGACAGCAAGAGACCCAGTACTTC. The V gene is TRBV19, the J gene TRBJ2-5; a weak D match, TRBD1 (6 bases). The CDR3 spans 14 residues. V lost 7 bases, J lost 2 bases, and 14 bases lay in between. CDR1 and CDR2 from the germline V gene are LNHDA and SQIVND (reference sequence). The whole variable domain, filled in from reference TRBV19 and TRBJ2-5, reads DGGITQSPKYLFRKEGQNVTLSCEQNLNHDAMYWYRQDPGQGLRLIYYSQIVNDFQKGDIAEGYSVSREKKESFPLTVTSAQKNPTAFYLCASKGVGQQETQYFGPGTRLLVL.